The 24 T cell receptor beta chains presented below share a single source sample, sequenced in a study of T cells after yellow fever vaccination. TCRdb called the 5' RACE reads again in MiXCR, with one record for every CDR3 protein. This sample has about 300,000 distinct CDR3 sequences; roughly 9% occur once, and the top ten carry approximately 3.5%. The starting material was CD4+ T cells sorted from PBMCs, obtained 5 days after the yellow fever booster vaccination. Receptors originate from a man between 18 and 29 years old who received the YFV17D yellow fever vaccine.

The table lists this clonotype with a few counts. The chain carries TRBV7-2 and TRBJ2-7; D call uncertain. V lost 1 base, J lost 3 bases, and 7 bases lay in between. The CDR3 consists of 13 residues. The germline V gene has CDR1 SGHTA and CDR2 FQGNSA. The CDR3 spells CASSLGADYEQYF. DNA for the CDR3: TGTGCCAGCAGCTTAGGGGCAGACTACGAGCAGTACTTC.

This clonotype was picked up a small number of times. This chain joins TRBV28 and TRBJ2-5, with 12 bases identical to TRBD2. Looked up from germline, CDR1 is MDHEN and CDR2 is SYDVKM. The CDR3 is 17 residues long. V shed 5 bases, J shed 4 bases, and the junction held 11 bases outside the gene matches. The CDR3 loop is CASSRTSTSGGGETQYF. The CDR3 nucleotides read TGTGCCAGCAGTCGCACCTCGACTAGCGGGGGCGGAGAGACCCAGTACTTC.

The sample holds many counts of this clonotype. The rearrangement links TRBV7-2 to TRBJ2-5; D gene ambiguous. From germline, CDR1 is SGHTA and CDR2 FQGNSA. This CDR3 is built from 13 residues. Trimming shortened V by 3 bases and J by 1 base, and 6 bases separated the two germline ends. The CDR3, as DNA: TGTGCCAGCAGCTTCTCAGCCCAAGAGACCCAGTACTTC. It encodes CASSFSAQETQYF.

This clonotype turned up a few times. V is TRBV4-2 and J is TRBJ2-3; D gene uncertain. Germline assignment: CDR1 LGHNA and CDR2 YNFKEQ. V was clipped by 1 base and J by 5 bases, with 10 bases between them. CDR3 length equals 14 residues. CDR3 sequence (DNA): TGTGCCAGCAGCCAAGGCCTCTTACGAGATACGCAGTATTTT. Protein: CASSQGLLRDTQYF.

The chain recombines TRBV19 with TRBJ1-1; D is uncertain. Trimming removed 0 bases from V and 3 bases from J, with 8 bases in between. This CDR3 spans 14 amino acids. Per the germline V gene, CDR1 is LNHDA and CDR2 is SQIVND (reference sequence). The CDR3 region is CASSIDGGDTEAFF. CDR3 nucleotides: TGTGCCAGTAGTATAGACGGCGGGGACACTGAAGCTTTCTTT.

This clonotype turned up a few times. In DNA form, the CDR3 reads TGTGCCAGCAGCTCGTTCACCGGGACTAGCGCTCTCAATGAGCAGTTCTTC. Its protein is CASSSFTGTSALNEQFF. The V and J genes are TRBV11-3 and TRBJ2-1; 10 nucleotides match TRBD2. This CDR3 is 17 amino acids long. Looked up from germline, CDR1 is SGHNT and CDR2 is YENEEA. V was pared by 4 bases and J by 6 bases, with 12 bases of the junction left unmatched.

This clonotype was observed a handful of times. The genes are TRBV6-5 and TRBJ2-5; a possible D gene is TRBD1 (6 bases). Germline V gene lookup returns CDR1 MNHEY and CDR2 SVGAGI. The CDR3 has 13 residues. Between the trimmed V and J ends, which lost 7 bases and 4 bases, there was a span of 13 bases. The CDR3 protein is CASMNTGTETQYF. The CDR3 DNA is TGTGCCAGCATGAATACAGGGACAGAGACCCAGTACTTC.

The chain carries TRBV27 and TRBJ2-6; either TRBD1 or TRBD2 may supply D (5 bases each). The CDR3 runs 18 residues. CDR1 MNHEY and CDR2 SMNVEV come from the germline V gene (reference sequence). With 2 bases removed from V and 3 bases from J, the gap between germline ends came to 17 bases. CDR3 residues: CASSLGDSRGFGANVLTF. The CDR3 bases are TGTGCCAGCAGTTTAGGCGACAGCCGGGGCTTTGGGGCCAACGTCCTGACTTTC. Full variable domain (rest looked up from reference TRBV27 and TRBJ2-6): EAQVTQNPRYLITVTGKKLTVTCSQNMNHEYMSWYRQDPGLGLRQIYYSMNVEVTDKGDVPEGYKVSRKEKRNFPLILESPSPNQTSLYFCASSLGDSRGFGANVLTFGAGSRLTVL.

The V and J genes are TRBV6-5 and TRBJ2-3; D is possibly TRBD2 (7 bases). The germline CDR1 and CDR2 sequences are MNHEY and SVGAGI. Between the trimmed V and J ends, which lost 7 bases and 5 bases, there was a span of 19 bases. The CDR3 length is 15 residues. CDR3 DNA sequence: TGTGCCAGCAAACCCCCGGGGGGCCAAAGAGATACGCAGTATTTT. Its translation is CASKPPGGQRDTQYF.

This clonotype has just a few counts. The chain carries TRBV5-1 and TRBJ2-7; TRBD1 matches 8 bases. The CDR3 runs to 14 residues. V was clipped by 7 bases and J by 0 bases; unmatched bases: 6. The germline V gene encodes CDR1 SGHRS and CDR2 YFSETQ. Here the CDR3 reads CASRPQGASYEQYF. The CDR3 DNA is TGCGCCAGCCGACCCCAGGGGGCCTCCTACGAGCAGTACTTC.

The chain has TRBV4-3 and TRBJ1-4; a weak D match, TRBD1 (5 bases). The CDR3 is made up of 14 amino acids. CDR1 and CDR2 (germline): LGHNA, YSLEER. With 1 base removed from V and 3 bases from J, the gap between germline ends came to 6 bases. The CDR3 loop is CASSQGGANEKLFF. In DNA form, the CDR3 reads TGCGCCAGCAGCCAAGGAGGGGCTAATGAAAAACTGTTTTTT.

The rearrangement uses TRBV4-1 and TRBJ1-1, with 7 bases that match TRBD1. CDR1 MGHRA and CDR2 YSYEKL come from the germline V gene. The CDR3 has 16 amino acids. The trim removed 4 bases at V and 0 bases at J, leaving 8 bases unmatched. The CDR3 DNA sequence: TGCGCCAGCAGCCTTCGGACAGGAGAAATGAACACTGAAGCTTTCTTT. It yields the protein CASSLRTGEMNTEAFF.

This clonotype has ten or more counts. The chain joins TRBV4-2 to TRBJ1-5; possible D gene TRBD1, 6 bases. The CDR3 spans 18 residues. V was pared by 0 bases and J by 0 bases, with 15 bases between. The germline gives CDR1 LGHNA, CDR2 YNFKEQ. The CDR3 region has the DNA TGTGCCAGCAGCCAAGATACAGGGTATGGATTTAGCAATCAGCCCCAGCATTTT. Translated: CASSQDTGYGFSNQPQHF.

This clonotype showed up just a few times. The chain employs TRBV4-1 and TRBJ1-3; D may be TRBD1 (5 bases). Germline CDR1 is MGHRA and CDR2 is YSYEKL. The CDR3 has 15 residues. Deletions cut 1 base from V and 0 bases from J, with 7 bases between. The DNA of the CDR3 is TGCGCCAGCAGCCAAGGGGGCGGCTCTGGAAACACCATATATTTT. It specifies CASSQGGGSGNTIYF.

The sample holds many counts of this clonotype. This chain uses TRBV20-1 with TRBJ2-2; D tentatively fits TRBD1 or TRBD2 (6 bases each). The germline CDR1 and CDR2 sequences are DFQATT and SNEGSKA (reference sequence). Trimming took 2 bases from V and 5 from J, leaving 15 bases between them. This CDR3 has 15 residues. The CDR3, as DNA: TGCAGTGCTAGAATTGGGGGGCCGGGGACCGGGGAGCTGTTTTTT. It specifies CSARIGGPGTGELFF.

The sample holds a few counts of this clonotype. This sequence joins TRBV12-3 or TRBV12-4 and TRBJ2-6; no firm D call. The CDR3 contains 18 residues. Deletions cut 6 bases from V and 0 bases from J, with 18 bases between. This CDR3 reads CASSLEPRKSSGANVLTF. The DNA of the CDR3 is TGTGCCAGCAGCCTAGAACCCCGGAAGAGCTCTGGGGCCAACGTCCTGACTTTC.

This clonotype was seen a few times. The gene calls are TRBV6-6 and TRBJ2-1, with D possibly being TRBD1 or TRBD2 (6 bases each). The CDR3 contains 12 residues. The germline V gene encodes CDR1 MNHNY and CDR2 SVGAGI (reference sequence). V was shortened by 7 bases and J by 10 bases, with 14 bases between the two germline ends. CDR3 coding DNA: TGTGCCAGCATGGACGGGGGCCGAGAGCAGTTCTTC. Residues: CASMDGGREQFF.

The gene calls are TRBV10-3 and TRBJ2-3; D not resolved. V shed 3 bases and J shed 1 base, with 11 bases lying between them. This CDR3 contains 15 residues. The germline gives CDR1 ENHRY, CDR2 SYGVKD. The CDR3 region is CAISEGESGTDTQYF. The CDR3 bases are TGTGCCATCAGTGAAGGAGAGAGTGGCACAGATACGCAGTATTTT.

This clonotype appeared many times. The chain employs TRBV20-1 and TRBJ1-5; a possible D gene is TRBD1 (6 bases). Trimming pared 3 bases from V and 0 bases from J, leaving 15 bases between. This CDR3 spans 16 amino acids. CDR1 and CDR2 (germline): DFQATT, SNEGSKA (reference sequence). CDR3 sequence (DNA): TGCAGTGCTAGCAGAGTAAGGGACAATAGCAATCAGCCCCAGCATTTT. This codes for CSASRVRDNSNQPQHF.

V is TRBV4-1 and J is TRBJ1-1; D is possibly TRBD1 (6 bases). Germline V CDR1 and CDR2: MGHRA, YSYEKL. Trimming left V 5 bases short and J 0 bases short, with 22 bases between. The CDR3 spans 18 residues. In nucleotides, the CDR3 is TGCGCCAGCAGCTTACACGCTCTAAACAGGGTTATGAACACTGAAGCTTTCTTT. This translates into CASSLHALNRVMNTEAFF.

A few counts support this clonotype. The chain couples TRBV6-6 to TRBJ2-7; D might be TRBD1 or TRBD2, each matching 7 bases. V shed 6 bases and J shed 5 bases, with 20 bases lying between them. Germline CDR1 and CDR2: MNHNY and SVGAGI (reference sequence). The CDR3 totals 15 residues. The CDR3 bases are TGTGCCAGCAGCTTTTCGACAGGGACTAAAAACGAGCAGTACGTC. This gives the protein CASSFSTGTKNEQYV.

In this sample, this clonotype turned up a few times. The chain uses TRBV4-2 and TRBJ2-3; 7 bases fit TRBD2. Germline V gives CDR1 LGHNA, CDR2 YNFKEQ. V was pared by 1 base and J by 5 bases, with 12 bases of the junction left unmatched. The CDR3 totals 17 residues. The CDR3 sequence is CASSQGVLAGEGDTQYF. In DNA, the CDR3 is TGTGCCAGCAGCCAAGGAGTGTTAGCGGGCGAAGGAGATACGCAGTATTTT.

The rearrangement links TRBV19 to TRBJ2-3; 7 bases line up with TRBD2. Germline CDR1 reads LNHDA; CDR2 reads SQIVND (reference sequence). The ends lost 6 bases at V and 0 bases at J; junction bases unmatched: 6. The CDR3 is 15 residues long. CDR3 sequence reads: CASRRGGTSTDTQYF. Here the CDR3 DNA reads TGTGCCAGTAGACGGGGAGGGACTAGCACAGATACGCAGTATTTT.

This chain joins TRBV5-1 and TRBJ2-2; D may correspond to TRBD1 or TRBD2 (6 bases each). The ends were cut back, 4 bases at V and 8 bases at J, with 15 bases in the middle. The length of the CDR3 is 14 residues. Germline CDR1 is SGHRS and CDR2 is YFSETQ. DNA for the CDR3: TGCGCCAGCAGCCCAAGGGGGGAACCGGGGGAGCTGTTTTTT. This encodes CASSPRGEPGELFF.